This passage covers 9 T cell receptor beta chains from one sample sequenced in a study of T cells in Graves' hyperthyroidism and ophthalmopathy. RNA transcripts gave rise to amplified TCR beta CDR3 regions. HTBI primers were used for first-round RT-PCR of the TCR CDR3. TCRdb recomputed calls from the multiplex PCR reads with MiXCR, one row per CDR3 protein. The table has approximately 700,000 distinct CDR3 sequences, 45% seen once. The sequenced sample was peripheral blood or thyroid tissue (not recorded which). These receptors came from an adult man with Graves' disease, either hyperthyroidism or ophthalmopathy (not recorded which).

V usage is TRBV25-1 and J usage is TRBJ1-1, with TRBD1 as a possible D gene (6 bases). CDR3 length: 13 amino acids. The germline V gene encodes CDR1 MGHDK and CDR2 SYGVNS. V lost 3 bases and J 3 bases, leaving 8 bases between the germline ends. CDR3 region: CASSDNRDTEAFF. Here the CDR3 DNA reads TGTGCCAGCAGTGACAACAGGGACACTGAAGCTTTCTTT.

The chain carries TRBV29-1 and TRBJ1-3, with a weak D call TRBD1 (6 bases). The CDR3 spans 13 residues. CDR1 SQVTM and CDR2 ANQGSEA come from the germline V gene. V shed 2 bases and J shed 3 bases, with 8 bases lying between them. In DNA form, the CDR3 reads TGCAGCGTTGAACCACAGGGTGGAAACACCATATATTTT. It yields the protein CSVEPQGGNTIYF.

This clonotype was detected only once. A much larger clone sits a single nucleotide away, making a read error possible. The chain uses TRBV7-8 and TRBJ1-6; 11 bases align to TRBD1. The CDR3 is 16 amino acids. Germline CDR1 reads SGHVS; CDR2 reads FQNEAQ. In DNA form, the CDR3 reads TGTGCCGGCAGCTTAGTGGGGACAGGGGGAAATTCACCCCTCCACTTT. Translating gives CAGSLVGTGGNSPLHF.

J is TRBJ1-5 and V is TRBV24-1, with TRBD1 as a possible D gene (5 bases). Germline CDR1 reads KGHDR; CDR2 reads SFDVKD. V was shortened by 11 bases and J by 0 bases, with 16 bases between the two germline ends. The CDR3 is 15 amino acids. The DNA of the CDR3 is TGTGCCAGCAAGGGGAGAGGGCTTAGCAATCAGCCCCAGCATTTT. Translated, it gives CASKGRGLSNQPQHF.

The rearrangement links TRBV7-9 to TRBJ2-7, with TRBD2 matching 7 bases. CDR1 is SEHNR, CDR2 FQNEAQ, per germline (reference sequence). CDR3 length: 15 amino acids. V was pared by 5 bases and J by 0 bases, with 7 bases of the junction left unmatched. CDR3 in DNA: TGTGCCAGCAGCCAAAGAGCGGGGAGCTCCTACGAGCAGTACTTC. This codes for CASSQRAGSSYEQYF.

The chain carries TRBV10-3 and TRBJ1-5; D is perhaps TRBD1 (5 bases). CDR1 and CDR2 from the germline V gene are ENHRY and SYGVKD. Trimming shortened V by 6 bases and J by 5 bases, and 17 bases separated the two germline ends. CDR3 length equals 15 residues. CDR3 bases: TGTGCCATCAGCACCCGGGGCCAAGGGCATCAGCCCCAGCATTTT. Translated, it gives CAISTRGQGHQPQHF.

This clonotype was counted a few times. CDR3 residues: CARHANYGYTF. The CDR3 DNA is TGTGCCAGACACGCTAACTATGGCTACACCTTC. The chain recombines TRBV25-1 with TRBJ1-2; no definite D call. The CDR3 runs to 11 residues. Trimming pared 9 bases from V and 0 bases from J, leaving 5 bases between. From germline, CDR1 is MGHDK and CDR2 SYGVNS.

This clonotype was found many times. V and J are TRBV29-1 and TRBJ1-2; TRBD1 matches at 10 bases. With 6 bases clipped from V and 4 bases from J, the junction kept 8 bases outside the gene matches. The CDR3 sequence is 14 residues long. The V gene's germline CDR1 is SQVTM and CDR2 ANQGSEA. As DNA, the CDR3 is TGCAGCGTCACCGGGACAGGGGACGGCTATGGCTACACCTTC. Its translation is CSVTGTGDGYGYTF.

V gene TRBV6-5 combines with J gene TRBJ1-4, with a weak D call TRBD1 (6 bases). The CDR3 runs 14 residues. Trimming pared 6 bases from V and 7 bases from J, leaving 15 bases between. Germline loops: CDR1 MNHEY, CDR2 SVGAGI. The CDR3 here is CASRRGGKAEKLFF. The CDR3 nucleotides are TGTGCCAGCAGAAGGGGGGGCAAAGCTGAAAAACTGTTTTTT.